This T cell receptor beta chain stems from a study of T-cell memory formation after mild COVID-19. 5'RACE primed from the constant segment yielded TCR alpha and TCR beta cDNA libraries bearing sample barcodes and UMIs. TCRdb called the 5' RACE reads again in MiXCR, with one record for every CDR3 protein. Among 300,000 or so distinct CDR3 sequences listed, 16% were seen once. Study-wide results and limits: Researchers could not confirm that second-wave clones peaking on day 37 targeted SARS-CoV-2. CD4+ contracting clones lay mainly in CM and EM, CD8+ ones in EMRA. Some SARS-CoV-2-responding clones were already detected in memory before infection.

As for this clonotype: The antigen is unknown.

Germline loops: CDR1 MNHNY, CDR2 SVGAGI (reference sequence). Trimming cost V 10 bases and J 8 bases, with 17 bases left between them. The CDR3 loop spans 12 amino acids. The sample comprised PBMCs or a T cell subset sorted from them (not recorded which). This chain joins TRBV6-6 and TRBJ1-2; TRBD1 might be the D (5 bases). The clonotype comes from a man younger than 35 who had mild COVID-19 (a few samples of this study predate the infection). Cell type and time point are not known. The CDR3 loop is CAIPTGTRGYTF. The CDR3 DNA reads as TGTGCCATCCCGACCGGGACTAGGGGCTACACCTTC.